Below, 19 T cell receptor beta chains from the same sample are listed, as sequenced in a study of shared clonotypes between healthy human individuals. CD45RO negativity and positive selection for CCR7 defined naive CD8 cells, a population that excluded terminally differentiated effector memory CD45RA+ cells. The method was immunoSEQ multiplex PCR; TCRdb's version includes in-frame clones alone and lacks a portion of them. This sample has approximately 2,200,000 clones, with approximately 94% found just once. Material for sequencing was naive CD8+ T cells from PBMCs. These receptors all come from a man in his late teens or twenties in good health. Some clones in this sample may be carry-over from other donors' samples.

This sequence joins TRBV5-5 and TRBJ2-1; 9 bases line up with TRBD1. The length of the CDR3 is 14 residues. Trimming cost V 3 bases and J 7 bases; bases outside gene matches: 5. Looked up from germline, CDR1 is SGHKS and CDR2 is YYEKEE (reference sequence). The CDR3, as DNA: TGTGCCAGCAGCTCGGGGACAGGGAGAAATGAGCAGTTCTTC. As protein: CASSSGTGRNEQFF.

This chain uses TRBV27 with TRBJ2-7, with 13 nucleotides matching TRBD2. The J segment lost 6 bases and the V segment lost 6 bases, leaving 11 bases of the junction unmatched. The CDR3 extends over 16 amino acids. Germline lookup yields CDR1 MNHEY and CDR2 SMNVEV (reference sequence). The DNA for the CDR3 is TGTGCCAGCAGCCAATTAGGACTAGCGGGAGAAAGCGAGCAGTACTTC. Its protein product is CASSQLGLAGESEQYF.

The CDR3 sequence: CASSLIRGDASDTQYF. CDR3 in DNA: TGTGCCAGCAGCTTAATCCGCGGGGACGCCTCAGATACGCAGTATTTT. This chain links TRBV13 with TRBJ2-3; possible D gene TRBD2, 6 bases. The CDR3 runs 16 residues. V shed 2 bases and J shed 4 bases, with 16 bases lying between them. Germline V gene sequence: CDR1 PRHDT, CDR2 FYEKMQ (reference sequence). The whole variable domain, filled in from reference TRBV13 and TRBJ2-3, reads AAGVIQSPRHLIKEKRETATLKCYPIPRHDTVYWYQQGPGQDPQFLISFYEKMQSDKGSIPDRFSAQQFSDYHSELNMSSLELGDSALYFCASSLIRGDASDTQYFGPGTRLTVL.

There are a few counts of this clone. The gene calls are TRBV6-5 and TRBJ1-2, with D possibly matching TRBD1 (5 bases). The CDR3 consists of 13 residues. CDR1 MNHEY and CDR2 SVGAGI come from the germline V gene. Trimming cost V 0 bases and J 4 bases, with 6 bases left between them. The CDR3: CASSYSQGYGYTF. DNA for the CDR3: TGTGCCAGCAGTTACTCCCAGGGCTATGGCTACACCTTC.

The V call is TRBV10-1, the J call TRBJ2-2; 7 positions agree with TRBD1. The CDR3 length is 17 residues. Germline V gene data show CDR1 as WNHNN and CDR2 as SYGVQD (reference sequence). With 5 bases clipped from V and 0 bases from J, the junction kept 9 bases outside the gene matches. CDR3 amino acids: CASSPQGPISNTGELFF. The CDR3 DNA sequence: TGCGCCAGCAGTCCACAGGGGCCCATCTCGAACACCGGGGAGCTGTTTTTT.

The V gene is TRBV6-5, the J gene TRBJ1-1; D uncertain. Trimming took off 0 bases at V and 0 bases at J, with 11 bases between the two ends. The CDR3 loop spans 16 amino acids. Germline CDR1 and CDR2: MNHEY and SVGAGI. CDR3 bases: TGTGCCAGCAGTTACTCCAGAACAAGTGTGAACACTGAAGCTTTCTTT. Encoded protein: CASSYSRTSVNTEAFF.

This clone was seen a single time. This rearrangement joins TRBV6-5 to TRBJ1-1, with TRBD1 as a possible D gene (6 bases). CDR1 MNHEY and CDR2 SVGAGI come from the germline V gene. V was pared by 2 bases and J by 3 bases, with 13 bases between. The CDR3 length is 15 residues. DNA for the CDR3: TGTGCCAGCAGTTACCGACAGGTTAGTCACACTGAAGCTTTCTTT. As protein: CASSYRQVSHTEAFF.

This clone has only one observation. V and J are TRBV6-1 and TRBJ2-7; D ambiguous. Trimming cost V 3 bases and J 0 bases, with 9 bases left between them. This CDR3 spans 14 amino acids. CDR1 MNHNS and CDR2 SASEGT come from the germline V gene. CDR3 in amino acids: CASSDEWISYEQYF. CDR3 nucleotides: TGTGCCAGCAGTGACGAGTGGATCTCCTACGAGCAGTACTTC.

This clone came up a few times. The V call is TRBV27, the J call TRBJ2-7; D tentatively reads TRBD1 or TRBD2 (5 bases each). Looked up from germline, CDR1 is MNHEY and CDR2 is SMNVEV (reference sequence). The length of the CDR3 is 15 residues. The V and J ends lost 5 bases and 2 bases respectively, with 16 bases between them. CDR3 sequence: CASSPLPGTTYEQYF. CDR3 in DNA: TGTGCCAGCAGTCCCCTTCCAGGGACCACCTACGAGCAGTACTTC.

The V and J genes are TRBV9 and TRBJ2-1, with TRBD2 matching 7 bases. Trimming at V came to 4 bases and at J to 2 bases, leaving 6 bases not matched to a gene. From germline, CDR1 is SGDLS and CDR2 YYNGEE. The CDR3 totals 15 residues. CDR3 sequence: CASSTGTTPYNEQFF. The CDR3 nucleotides are TGTGCCAGCAGCACCGGGACTACCCCCTACAATGAGCAGTTCTTC.

Concerning this clone: Within the sample, other DNA sequences also encode this same CDR3. The genes are TRBV27 and TRBJ1-2; D uncertain. This CDR3 is built from 13 residues. CDR1 MNHEY and CDR2 SMNVEV come from the germline V gene (reference sequence). Trimming cost V 3 bases and J 0 bases, with 5 bases left between them. CDR3 sequence reads: CASSFGTNYGYTF. The CDR3 DNA sequence: TGTGCCAGCAGTTTCGGGACTAACTATGGCTACACCTTC.

This clone has only a few counts. This sample includes further DNA sequences coding for the same CDR3. The chain has TRBV28 and TRBJ2-7; no reliable D call. The CDR3 sequence is 12 residues long. The V and J ends lost 2 bases and 3 bases respectively, with 5 bases between them. Germline V CDR1 and CDR2: MDHEN, SYDVKM. The CDR3 DNA reads as TGTGCCAGCAGTTTACCATACTACGAGCAGTACTTC. This sequence encodes CASSLPYYEQYF. The variable domain in full, with the rest retrieved from reference TRBV28 and TRBJ2-7, is DVKVTQSSRYLVKRTGEKVFLECVQDMDHENMFWYRQDPGLGLRLIYFSYDVKMKEKGDIPEGYSVSREKKERFSLILESASTNQTSMYLCASSLPYYEQYFGPGTRLTVT.

The J gene is TRBJ2-1, the V gene TRBV6-5; D call uncertain. Germline V gives CDR1 MNHEY, CDR2 SVGAGI. The V and J ends lost 5 bases and 2 bases respectively, with 10 bases between them. The CDR3 length is 14 residues. CDR3 sequence reads: CASSRGSTYNEQFF. The CDR3 DNA reads TGTGCCAGCAGTCGTGGCAGTACCTACAATGAGCAGTTCTTC.

This clone was counted between two and nine times. In the same sample, other DNA sequences code for this CDR3. This chain uses TRBV9 with TRBJ1-1; 7 nucleotides agree with TRBD1. The CDR3 has 13 residues. J was trimmed by 1 base and V by 5 bases; bases with no gene match: 2. Germline CDR1 is SGDLS and CDR2 is YYNGEE. CDR3 DNA sequence: TGTGCCAGCAGTAGACAGGGGAACACTGAAGCTTTCTTT. Amino acids: CASSRQGNTEAFF.

This chain links TRBV7-9 with TRBJ2-1; tentatively, D is TRBD2 (5 bases). Germline V lookup: CDR1 SEHNR, CDR2 FQNEAQ (reference sequence). V was shortened by 3 bases and J by 14 bases, with 8 bases between the two germline ends. The CDR3 has 10 amino acids. CDR3 DNA sequence: TGTGCCAGCAGCTTCGGGATTAAGTTCTTC. Its protein is CASSFGIKFF.

This clone came up a few times. The CDR3, as DNA: TGTGCCAGCAGTTCCCATGAGCAGTTCTTC. Translated, it gives CASSSHEQFF. V usage is TRBV28 and J usage is TRBJ2-1, with D hard to call. CDR3 length: 10 amino acids. From germline, CDR1 is MDHEN and CDR2 SYDVKM. Trimming left V 4 bases short and J 8 bases short, with 3 bases between. The whole variable domain, filled in from reference TRBV28 and TRBJ2-1, reads DVKVTQSSRYLVKRTGEKVFLECVQDMDHENMFWYRQDPGLGLRLIYFSYDVKMKEKGDIPEGYSVSREKKERFSLILESASTNQTSMYLCASSSHEQFFGPGTRLTVL.

This clone was seen a few times. The rearrangement joins TRBV14 to TRBJ1-1; 7 bases line up with TRBD1. Germline V CDR1 and CDR2: SGHDN, FVKESK. The CDR3 length is 13 residues. The V gene end was trimmed by 5 bases and the J gene end by 3 bases; junction bases not matched to a gene: 3. The CDR3: CASSYRGHTEAFF. The CDR3 nucleotides are TGTGCCAGCAGCTACAGGGGTCACACTGAAGCTTTCTTT.

The chain employs TRBV7-9 and TRBJ2-3; D tentatively reads TRBD1 or TRBD2 (5 bases each). This CDR3 is built from 14 residues. The V and J ends lost 5 bases and 6 bases respectively, with 15 bases between them. Germline CDR1 is SEHNR and CDR2 is FQNEAQ (reference sequence). In nucleotides, the CDR3 is TGTGCCAGCAGCCATGGGGCGGGTAGGGATACGCAGTATTTT. Protein product: CASSHGAGRDTQYF.

This clone was seen a few times. The gene calls are TRBV9 and TRBJ1-1; D gene unclear. Germline V CDR1 and CDR2: SGDLS, YYNGEE. The CDR3 spans 13 residues. The V end was cut by 4 bases, the J end by 4 bases, with 11 bases between. The CDR3 is CASSLGGVTEAFF. CDR3 bases: TGTGCCAGCAGCTTGGGCGGGGTCACTGAAGCTTTCTTT.